This T cell receptor (beta chain) was recovered during a study of OX40 agonist ivuxolimab in advanced cancers. As for the study in general: The patients got ivuxolimab, which is an agonistic anti-OX40 (CD134) antibody. There were three patients with partial responses, one having hepatocellular carcinoma and two cutaneous melanoma. General observations from the study: Near-lowest levels of clonal expansion characterized partial responders at 0.1-3.0 mg/kg.

Some clones are missing from TCRdb's copy, which holds only in-frame ones; the method was immunoSEQ multiplex PCR. The repertoire has 45,000 to 50,000 clones, 89% of them found once; the top ten carry about 10%. Comment on this clone: What it binds is unknown.

The TCR comes from an adult with an advanced solid tumor such as melanoma, head and neck, liver or kidney cancer. The sample consisted of CD4+ or CD8+ T cells sorted from blood, taken in a trial of the OX40 agonist ivuxolimab.

CDR3 sequence: CASSVATGSYYGYTF. DNA of the CDR3: TGTGCCAGCAGCGTAGCGACAGGGTCCTACTATGGCTACACCTTC. The rearrangement uses TRBV9 and TRBJ1-2; TRBD1 aligns across 7 bases. Germline-derived CDR1 and CDR2 are SGDLS and YYNGEE. The V gene end was trimmed by 0 bases and the J gene end by 3 bases; junction bases not matched to a gene: 5. The CDR3 sequence is 15 residues long.